Here is one TCR beta chain with its context. Clones were sequenced by immunoSEQ multiplex PCR, and TCRdb holds only the in-frame ones, with some missing. The sample holds under 25,000 clones, over 75% seen once. The data originate from a study of OX40 agonist ivuxolimab in advanced cancers. Germline assignment: CDR1 MNHEY and CDR2 SVGAGI. The CDR3 is 15 residues long. V lost 8 bases and J 4 bases, leaving 15 bases between the germline ends. The clonotype comes from an adult with an advanced solid tumor such as melanoma, head and neck, liver or kidney cancer. The chain is built from TRBV6-5 and TRBJ1-6, with D maybe TRBD1 (5 bases). The material was CD4+ or CD8+ T cells sorted from blood, obtained in a trial of the OX40 agonist ivuxolimab. The CDR3 here is CASGGGMGYNSPLHF. CDR3 nucleotides: TGTGCCAGCGGTGGGGGGATGGGGTATAATTCACCCCTCCACTTT.